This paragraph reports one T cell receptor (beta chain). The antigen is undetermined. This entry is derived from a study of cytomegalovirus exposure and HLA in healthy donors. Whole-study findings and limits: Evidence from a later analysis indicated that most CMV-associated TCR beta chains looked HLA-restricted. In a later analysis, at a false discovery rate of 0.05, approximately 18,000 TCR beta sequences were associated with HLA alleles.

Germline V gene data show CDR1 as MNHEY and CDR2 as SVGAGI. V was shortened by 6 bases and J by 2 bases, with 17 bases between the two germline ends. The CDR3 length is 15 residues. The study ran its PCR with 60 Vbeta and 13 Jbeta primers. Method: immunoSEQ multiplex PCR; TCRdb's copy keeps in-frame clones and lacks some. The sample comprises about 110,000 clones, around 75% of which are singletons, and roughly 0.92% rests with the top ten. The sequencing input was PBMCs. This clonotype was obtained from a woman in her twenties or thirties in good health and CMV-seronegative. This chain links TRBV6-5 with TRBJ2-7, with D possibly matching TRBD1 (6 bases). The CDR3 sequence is CASRPGQMIPYEQYF. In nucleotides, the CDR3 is TGTGCCAGCAGACCGGGACAAATGATACCCTACGAGCAGTACTTC.